This paragraph reports one TCR beta chain. What it binds is unknown. This sample was included in a study of cytomegalovirus exposure and HLA in healthy donors. Looking at the study overall: The same platform used for the approximately 670 first-cohort repertoires was also used for the roughly 130 validation repertoires, as a later analysis reported. Study-wide results and caveats: The classifier was said to identify cytomegalovirus status with high specificity and sensitivity. 164 TCR beta chains were listed as cytomegalovirus-associated. CMV antigen specificity was confirmed in vitro for a few CMV-associated chains.

The V and J ends lost 4 bases and 5 bases, in that order; junction bases with no gene match: 8. The CDR3 runs 15 residues. Germline lookup yields CDR1 SQVTM and CDR2 ANQGSEA. The method was immunoSEQ multiplex PCR; TCRdb's version includes in-frame clones alone and lacks a portion of them. The sample has 150,000 or so clones, roughly 84% seen once. The sequence came from a man aged 25-40 years in good health and CMV-seropositive. Sequenced sample: PBMCs. J is TRBJ1-5 and V is TRBV29-1; 10 bases align to TRBD1. CDR3 in amino acids: CSVGQGAAGDQPQHF. CDR3 nucleotide sequence: TGCAGCGTTGGACAGGGGGCGGCCGGGGATCAGCCCCAGCATTTT.